A few counts support the clone carrying this T cell receptor beta chain. What it binds is unknown. The TCRbeta library was prepared with unique molecular identifiers. Via MiXCR, TCRdb re-called the PCR reads, giving one row per CDR3 protein. Of about 200,000 distinct CDR3 sequences listed, 6.6% are singletons. The data belong to a study of T-cell reconstitution after alpha-beta-depleted transplantation in children. Study-wide results and limits: Some patients' high day-60 TCRbeta diversity was attributed to recipient cells surviving conditioning. Expanded clones from the graft, numbering several hundred, reportedly supplied alpha-beta T cells about two months after transplant. Diversity and T-cell counts at one year after transplant derived mostly from new T cells.

Germline V CDR1 and CDR2: SGHNT, YYREEE (reference sequence). This CDR3 is 15 amino acids long. The J segment lost 7 bases and the V segment lost 4 bases, leaving 7 bases of the junction unmatched. The source is a boy between 2 and 15 years old with acute lymphoblastic leukemia, due to receive a stem cell transplant. This material consisted of PBMCs, taken before TCRalphabeta/CD19-depleted stem cell transplant. The gene calls are TRBV5-4 and TRBJ2-1; 11 bases fit TRBD1. The CDR3 is CASSGEDRGRNEQFF. The CDR3 DNA is TGTGCCAGCAGCGGGGAGGACAGGGGGCGGAATGAGCAGTTCTTC.